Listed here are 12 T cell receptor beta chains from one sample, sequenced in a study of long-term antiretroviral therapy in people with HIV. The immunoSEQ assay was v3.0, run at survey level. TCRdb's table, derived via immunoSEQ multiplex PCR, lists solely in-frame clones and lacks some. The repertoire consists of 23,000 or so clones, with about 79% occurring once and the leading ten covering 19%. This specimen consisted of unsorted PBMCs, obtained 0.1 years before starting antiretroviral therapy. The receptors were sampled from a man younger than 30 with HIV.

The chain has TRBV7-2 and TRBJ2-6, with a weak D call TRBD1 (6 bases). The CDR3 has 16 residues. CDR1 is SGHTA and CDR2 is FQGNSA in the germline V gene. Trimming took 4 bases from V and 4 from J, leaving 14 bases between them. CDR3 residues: CASSWGRARGANVLTF. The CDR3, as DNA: TGTGCCAGCAGCTGGGGGCGGGCGCGGGGGGCCAACGTCCTGACTTTC.

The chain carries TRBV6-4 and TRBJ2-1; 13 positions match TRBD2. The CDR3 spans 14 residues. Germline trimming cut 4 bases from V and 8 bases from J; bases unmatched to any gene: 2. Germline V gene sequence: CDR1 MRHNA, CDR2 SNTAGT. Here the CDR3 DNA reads TGTGCCAGCAGTGGACTAGCGGGAGGCCATGAGCAGTTCTTC. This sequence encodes CASSGLAGGHEQFF.

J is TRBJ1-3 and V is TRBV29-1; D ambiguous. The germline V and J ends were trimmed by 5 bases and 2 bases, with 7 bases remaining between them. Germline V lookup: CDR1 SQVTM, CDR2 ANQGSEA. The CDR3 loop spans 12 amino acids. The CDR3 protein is CSVIGTGNTIYF. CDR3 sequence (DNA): TGCAGCGTTATTGGGACTGGAAACACCATATATTTT. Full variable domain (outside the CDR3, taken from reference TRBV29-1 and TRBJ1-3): SAVISQKPSRDICQRGTSLTIQCQVDSQVTMMFWYRQQPGQSLTLIATANQGSEATYESGFVIDKFPISRPNLTFSTLTVSNMSPEDSSIYLCSVIGTGNTIYFGEGSWLTVV.

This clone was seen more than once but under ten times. CDR3: CASSTPGRSSSYEQYF. DNA of the CDR3: TGTGCCAGTAGTACCCCGGGACGGTCGAGCTCCTACGAGCAGTACTTC. V usage is TRBV19 and J usage is TRBJ2-7, with D perhaps matching TRBD1 or TRBD2 (5 bases each). Germline CDR1 LNHDA, CDR2 SQIVND (reference sequence). The V and J ends lost 4 bases and 0 bases respectively, with 16 bases between them. The CDR3 extends over 16 amino acids.

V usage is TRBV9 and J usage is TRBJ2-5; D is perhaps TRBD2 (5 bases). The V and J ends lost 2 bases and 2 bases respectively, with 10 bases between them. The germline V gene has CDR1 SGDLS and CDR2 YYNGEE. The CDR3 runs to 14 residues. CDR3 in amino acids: CASSVFGEQETQYF. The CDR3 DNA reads TGTGCCAGCAGCGTTTTCGGGGAACAAGAGACCCAGTACTTC.

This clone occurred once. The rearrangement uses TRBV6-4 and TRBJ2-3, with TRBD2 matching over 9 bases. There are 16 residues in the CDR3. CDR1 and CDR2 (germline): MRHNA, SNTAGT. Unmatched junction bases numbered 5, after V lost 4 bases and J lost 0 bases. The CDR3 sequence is CASSGEAGGSTDTQYF. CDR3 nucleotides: TGTGCCAGCAGTGGGGAAGCGGGAGGCAGCACAGATACGCAGTATTTT.

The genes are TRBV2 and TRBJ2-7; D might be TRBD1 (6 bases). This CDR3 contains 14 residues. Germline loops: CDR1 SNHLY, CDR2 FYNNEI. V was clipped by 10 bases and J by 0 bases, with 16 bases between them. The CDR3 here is CATPLTGTSYEQYF. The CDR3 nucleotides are TGTGCCACCCCCCTGACAGGAACCTCCTACGAGCAGTACTTC.

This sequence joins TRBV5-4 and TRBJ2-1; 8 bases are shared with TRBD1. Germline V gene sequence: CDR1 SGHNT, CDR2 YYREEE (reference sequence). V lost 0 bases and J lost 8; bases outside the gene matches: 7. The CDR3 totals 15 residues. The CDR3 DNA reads TGTGCCAGCAGCTTGGGGGCAGGGGGCATCTATGAGCAGTTCTTC. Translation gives CASSLGAGGIYEQFF.

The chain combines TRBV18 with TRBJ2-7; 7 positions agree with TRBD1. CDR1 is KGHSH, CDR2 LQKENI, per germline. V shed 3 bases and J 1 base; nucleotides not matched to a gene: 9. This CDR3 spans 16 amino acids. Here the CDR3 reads CASSPPDRATSYEQYF. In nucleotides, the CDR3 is TGTGCCAGCTCACCGCCTGACAGGGCGACTTCCTACGAGCAGTACTTC. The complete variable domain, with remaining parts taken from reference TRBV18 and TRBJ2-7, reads NAGVMQNPRHLVRRRGQEARLRCSPMKGHSHVYWYRQLPEEGLKFMVYLQKENIIDESGMPKERFSAEFPKEGPSILRIQQVVRGDSAAYFCASSPPDRATSYEQYFGPGTRLTVT.

For the CDR3, the DNA is TGCGCCAGCAGCTTGGCCGGGGGGTCCTGGGGGTTGAACACTGAAGCTTTCTTT. Its translation: CASSLAGGSWGLNTEAFF. The chain has TRBV5-1 and TRBJ1-1; possibly TRBD1 for D (5 bases). V was shortened by 0 bases and J by 0 bases, with 18 bases between the two germline ends. There are 18 residues in the CDR3. CDR1 and CDR2 (germline): SGHRS, YFSETQ.

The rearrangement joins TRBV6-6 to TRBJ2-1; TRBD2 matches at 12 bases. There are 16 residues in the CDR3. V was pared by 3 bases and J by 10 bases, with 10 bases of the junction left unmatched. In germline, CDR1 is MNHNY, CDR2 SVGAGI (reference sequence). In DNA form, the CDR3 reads TGTGCCAGCAGTTATCTAGCGGGAGGGAGGTCACAGGAGCAGTTCTTC. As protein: CASSYLAGGRSQEQFF.

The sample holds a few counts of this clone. This chain's CDR3 is CASGIGPGGVYSNQPQHF. The CDR3 DNA is TGTGCCAGCGGGATTGGCCCCGGGGGAGTCTATAGCAATCAGCCCCAGCATTTT. This sequence joins TRBV28 and TRBJ1-5, with D possibly matching TRBD1 (5 bases). Germline CDR1 is MDHEN and CDR2 is SYDVKM. The CDR3 length is 18 residues. The ends were cut back, 8 bases at V and 0 bases at J, with 23 bases in the middle.